The 14 T cell receptor beta chains listed next were all sequenced from one sample in a study of blood T cell repertoires in COVID-19 (TCRdb year 2020). Library creation used the immunoSEQ multiplex PCR assay. TCRdb re-hosts the immuneACCESS table, in-frame sequences only. Its copies lack some clones; in the studies checked, an unresolved V gene accounts for under half of them, and the cause for the rest is not known. The sample has approximately 97,000 clones on record, about 85% of them singletons. In total, the top ten clones hold 2% to 2.5% of the sample. The sequencing input was peripheral blood. The receptors were gathered from a man over 45 with active COVID-19.

The rearrangement links TRBV2 to TRBJ2-3; D unclear. Trimming took off 0 bases at V and 4 bases at J, with 14 bases between the two ends. This CDR3 contains 16 residues. In germline, CDR1 is SNHLY, CDR2 FYNNEI. CDR3 protein: CASSEARLAIADTQYF. The CDR3 DNA follows: TGTGCCAGCAGTGAAGCGAGGCTTGCAATCGCAGATACGCAGTATTTT.

This clone appeared a single time. The chain recombines TRBV27 with TRBJ2-7, with TRBD2 matching 10 bases. V lost 2 bases to trimming and J lost 3 bases; unmatched junction nucleotides: 13. The CDR3 is made up of 18 amino acids. Germline CDR1 MNHEY, CDR2 SMNVEV (reference sequence). CDR3 protein: CASSLRASGGPGLYEQYF. CDR3 DNA sequence: TGTGCCAGCAGTTTACGGGCTAGCGGGGGCCCGGGCCTCTACGAGCAGTACTTC.

V gene TRBV7-3 combines with J gene TRBJ1-2; a possible D gene is TRBD1 (6 bases). Germline V gene sequence: CDR1 SGHTA, CDR2 FQGTGA. V lost 5 bases and J lost 4, with 8 bases in between. This CDR3 is built from 12 residues. The CDR3, as DNA: TGTGCCAGCAGCCCAGGGGCCTATGGCTACACCTTC. This translates into CASSPGAYGYTF. Filled out from reference TRBV7-3 and TRBJ1-2, the complete variable domain reads GAGVSQTPSNKVTEKGKYVELRCDPISGHTALYWYRQSLGQGPEFLIYFQGTGAADDSGLPNDRFFAVRPEGSVSTLKIQRTERGDSAVYLCASSPGAYGYTFGSGTRLTVV.

V usage is TRBV18 and J usage is TRBJ2-3; 8 bases line up with TRBD2. This CDR3 is 14 amino acids long. Germline CDR1 and CDR2: KGHSH and LQKENI. Unmatched junction bases numbered 4, after V lost 6 bases and J lost 2 bases. This CDR3 is CASSRGGYTDTQYF. The CDR3 nucleotides are TGTGCCAGCTCGCGCGGGGGGTACACAGATACGCAGTATTTT. Variable domain in full (rest from reference TRBV18 and TRBJ2-3): NAGVMQNPRHLVRRRGQEARLRCSPMKGHSHVYWYRQLPEEGLKFMVYLQKENIIDESGMPKERFSAEFPKEGPSILRIQQVVRGDSAAYFCASSRGGYTDTQYFGPGTRLTVL.

The V and J genes are TRBV2 and TRBJ1-5, with 7 bases aligning to TRBD1. V shed 5 bases, J shed 1 base, and the junction held 5 bases outside the gene matches. Germline V CDR1 and CDR2: SNHLY, FYNNEI. The CDR3 is 15 amino acids. The CDR3 DNA reads TGTGCCAGCAGTCCTGAGACAGGGAGCAATCAGCCCCAGCATTTT. It codes for CASSPETGSNQPQHF.

J is TRBJ2-2 and V is TRBV5-1; D is unresolved. This CDR3 contains 14 residues. V was shortened by 8 bases and J by 5 bases, with 16 bases between the two germline ends. Germline V gives CDR1 SGHRS, CDR2 YFSETQ. The chain's CDR3 is CARLRIERTGELFF. CDR3 DNA: TGCGCCAGACTCAGAATAGAGCGTACCGGGGAGCTGTTTTTT.

V and J are TRBV20-1 and TRBJ1-2; 7 nucleotides line up with TRBD1. V lost 4 bases to trimming and J lost 4 bases; unmatched junction nucleotides: 3. The length of the CDR3 is 12 residues. Germline V CDR1 and CDR2: DFQATT, SNEGSKA (reference sequence). The CDR3 DNA reads as TGCAGTGCTACTGACAGGGTCTATGGCTACACCTTC. This encodes CSATDRVYGYTF.

This sequence joins TRBV19 and TRBJ2-2, with D uncertain. This CDR3 region has 13 residues. Germline V gives CDR1 LNHDA, CDR2 SQIVND (reference sequence). The V end was cut by 4 bases, the J end by 4 bases, with 7 bases between. Here the CDR3 DNA reads TGTGCCAGTAGTAGACTGTCCACCGGGGAGCTGTTTTTT. Translation gives CASSRLSTGELFF.

The rearrangement links TRBV2 to TRBJ1-2; no clear D gene. CDR3 length: 12 amino acids. Germline V gene sequence: CDR1 SNHLY, CDR2 FYNNEI. Deletions cut 2 bases from V and 4 bases from J, with 5 bases between. The CDR3 bases are TGTGCCAGCAGTGAATCGGGCTATGGCTACACCTTC. Protein sequence: CASSESGYGYTF.

This clone was observed once. The V gene is TRBV30, the J gene TRBJ2-3; the match to TRBD2 covers 9 bases. V shed 2 bases, J shed 0 bases, and the junction held 12 bases outside the gene matches. From germline, CDR1 is GTSNPN and CDR2 SVGIG (reference sequence). The CDR3 loop spans 18 amino acids. CDR3 sequence: CAWSLDWGTSRSTDTQYF. For the CDR3, the DNA is TGTGCCTGGAGTCTCGATTGGGGGACTAGCCGTAGCACAGATACGCAGTATTTT.

The V and J genes are TRBV11-1 and TRBJ2-7; the D gene is possibly TRBD1 (6 bases). The germline V gene encodes CDR1 SGHAT and CDR2 FQDESV (reference sequence). V was shortened by 4 bases and J by 0 bases, with 10 bases between the two germline ends. The CDR3 runs to 14 residues. CDR3 loop: CASSSRDNSYEQYF. As DNA, the CDR3 is TGTGCCAGCAGCTCGAGGGACAACTCCTACGAGCAGTACTTC.

This chain connects TRBV12-3 or TRBV12-4 to TRBJ2-3; 8 positions agree with TRBD2. V lost 7 bases, J lost 6 bases, and 6 bases stayed unmatched. This CDR3 spans 13 amino acids. CDR3 amino acids: CASTRTSSDTQYF. In nucleotides, the CDR3 is TGTGCCAGCACCCGGACTAGCTCGGATACGCAGTATTTT.

The CDR3 nucleotides are TGCGCCAGCAGCCAAGAAGTAATAGGGAGGGGATCGTATAATGAAAAACTGTTTTTT. Protein product: CASSQEVIGRGSYNEKLFF. The V call is TRBV4-1, the J call TRBJ1-4; perhaps TRBD1 as D (5 bases). The CDR3 spans 19 residues. The ends were cut back, 0 bases at V and 4 bases at J, with 21 bases in the middle. The V gene's germline CDR1 is MGHRA and CDR2 YSYEKL.

This chain connects TRBV11-2 to TRBJ2-7; unclear D gene. Germline V CDR1 and CDR2: SGHAT, FQNNGV. V was cut by 7 bases and J by 6 bases, with 19 bases left in between. This CDR3 comprises 14 residues. CDR3 residues: CASTSRGIASEQYF. The CDR3 DNA follows: TGTGCCAGCACATCACGTGGCATAGCCTCCGAGCAGTACTTC.